This T cell receptor beta chain stems from a study of blood T cell repertoires in COVID-19 (dated by TCRdb to the early 2020s). Describing the broader study: Collaborator samples came from the United States, Italy and Spain and covered acute and convalescent phases of COVID-19. The material from the prospective study consisted of cDNA or gDNA derived from T cells, B-cell-depleted T cells, or PBMCs. Deeply sampled blood TCRbeta repertoires from subjects exposed to, actively infected with, or recovered from COVID-19 were included in the dataset. The repertoires were released in a freely available public database intended as a resource for research on the immune response to SARS-CoV-2. Samples came from the ongoing ImmuneRACE study (first 160 participants) plus 1,254 subjects from 6 global collaborators. Sample metadata almost always included a de-identified subject ID, COVID-19 status, age in years and sex. HLA class I and class II types, where available, came from metadata supplied by the sample provider rather than from assay-based typing. Results and caveats for the whole study, not just this receptor: How much clinical and demographic metadata was included differed by source and by participant, and the metadata was provided uncurated.

Collaborating institutions collected whole blood in K2EDTA tubes following their own protocols. For TCRbeta analysis, collaborators shipped samples as frozen whole blood, isolated PBMCs, or DNA extracted from either of those sample types. In the case of this clone: There is no known antigen for this receptor. No per-base quality is available; no much larger clone lies one base away.

TCRbeta CDR3 regions were amplified from genomic DNA by means of the immunoSEQ Assay, a bias-controlled multiplex PCR. The paper's data handling went like this. The number of nucleated cells in each sample was estimated by amplification of reference gene primers within the assay. Sequence reads were collapsed and filtered to measure the absolute abundance of every unique TCRbeta CDR3 rearrangement. For each sample, productive Simpson clonality was calculated as the square root of Simpson's diversity index over productive rearrangements. TCRdb obtained this table from immuneACCESS and retained in-frame rearrangements with V and J assigned. These tables miss some clones; where compared with another copy, unresolved V genes account for less than half of the shortfall, and the remainder is unexplained. The DNA was the basis for D and trimming; V, J and clone size are from that table. The sample table contains 120,000 or so clones; only one count was recorded for 85% of them. The ten largest make up approximately 6.6% of the sample.

The germline ends are 11 bases apart after V is trimmed by 11 bases and J by 2 bases. The CDR3 runs 12 amino acids, cysteine and phenylalanine included. Of all the DNA, just the CDR3 is kept, 36 bases in frame from base 1. Reading the germline V gene gives CDR1 ENHRY and CDR2 SYGVKD. The sequenced sample consisted of peripheral blood. The chain links TRBV10-3 with TRBJ2-3; the D gene is perhaps TRBD2, from 5 matching bases. This TCR derives from a man at least 80 years old with active or convalescent COVID-19. In nucleotide form, the sequence is TGTGCCTCGAGGGCTTTCACAGATACGCAGTATTTT. This translates into CASRAFTDTQYF.